This TCR beta chain was recorded in a study of CD8 T cells in ankylosing spondylitis (TCRdb year 2017). Some background on the complete study: T cell receptor beta repertoires were profiled in healthy donors and ankylosing spondylitis patients so that disease-linked TCR variants could be found. The full study cohort was made up of about two dozen ankylosing spondylitis patients and about a hundred healthy donors. Samples of peripheral blood were taken, and for ankylosing spondylitis patients, synovial fluid was collected as well. What the study reported, not specific to this receptor: Some of the motif variants had been reported before in the synovial fluid and blood of reactive arthritis patients, a finding that suggests common disease-initiation mechanisms. The disease-linked clones were reported to be significantly enriched in matched synovial fluid samples from ankylosing spondylitis patients. A CD8+ phenotype was shown by the disease-linked clones, which were found at relatively low frequencies in peripheral blood. A TCR beta motif of 8 or 9 highly homologous amino acid variants appeared characteristic of blood from ankylosing spondylitis patients.

Sequencing was carried out with an Illumina HiSeq 2500. Quantitative 5'-RACE with molecular barcodes was the method used to prepare the TCR beta libraries. The study's processing was this. A new computational method, built on a probabilistic model of VDJ rearrangement, was used to identify disease-linked TCR variants. The raw public data were reprocessed by TCRdb itself: fastp quality trimming at Q25, MiXCR clonotype calling, in-frame beta chains only. CDR3 protein sequences are deduplicated, and each keeps its most common genes and DNA. The V and J calls and clone size come from TCRdb's table, not from the authors' own analysis. For this sample there are under 300,000 distinct CDR3 sequences; 15% to 20% appear just once. The biggest ten clones account for approximately 32% of the sample. The germline V gene (reference sequence) specifies DFQATT as CDR1 and SNEGSKA as CDR2. Spanning cysteine to phenylalanine, the CDR3 consists of 13 amino acids. The entry retains the CDR3 DNA only, 39 bases that are in frame from base 1. The trim is 0 bases for V and 10 bases for J, with a gap of 13 bases between the germline ends.

This clonotype has a handful of counts. It has no known antigen specificity. The input lacks base qualities; no much larger clone sits a single base away. Input material: blood, either unsorted or a sorted T cell fraction (not recorded which). The chain was built from TRBV20-1 and TRBJ2-1; the D gene cannot be resolved reliably. This sequence originates from a male donor with ankylosing spondylitis or in good health (not recorded which). The CDR3 reads as follows: CSARESSFTEQFF. The nucleotides read TGCAGTGCTAGAGAGAGTAGTTTCACAGAGCAGTTCTTC.